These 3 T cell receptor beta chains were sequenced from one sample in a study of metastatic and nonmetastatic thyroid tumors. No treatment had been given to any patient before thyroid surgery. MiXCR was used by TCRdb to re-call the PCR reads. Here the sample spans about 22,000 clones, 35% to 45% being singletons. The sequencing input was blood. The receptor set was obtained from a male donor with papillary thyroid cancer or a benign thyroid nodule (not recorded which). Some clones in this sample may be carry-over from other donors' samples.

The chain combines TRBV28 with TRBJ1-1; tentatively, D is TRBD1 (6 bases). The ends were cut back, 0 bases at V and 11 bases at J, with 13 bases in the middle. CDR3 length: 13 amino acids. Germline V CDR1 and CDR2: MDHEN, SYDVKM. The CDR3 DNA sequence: TGTGCCAGCAGTTTATGGGGGGCAGCTTGGGCTTTCTTT. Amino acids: CASSLWGAAWAFF.

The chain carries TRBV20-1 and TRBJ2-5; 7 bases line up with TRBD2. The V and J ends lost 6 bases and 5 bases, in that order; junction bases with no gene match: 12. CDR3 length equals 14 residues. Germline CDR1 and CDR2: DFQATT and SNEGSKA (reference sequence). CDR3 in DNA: TGCAGTGCCCCCCGCGGGAGAAGGGCGGAGACCCAGTACTTC. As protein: CSAPRGRRAETQYF.

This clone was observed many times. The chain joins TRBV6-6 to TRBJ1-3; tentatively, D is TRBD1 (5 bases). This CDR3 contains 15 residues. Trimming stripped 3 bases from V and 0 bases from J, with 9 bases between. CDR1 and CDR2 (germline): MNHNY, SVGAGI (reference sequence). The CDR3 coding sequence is TGTGCCAGCAGTTATATCGGGGGCTCTGGAAACACCATATATTTT. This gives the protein CASSYIGGSGNTIYF.